These T cell receptor beta chains were read from a single sample in a study of breast tumors, draining lymph nodes, adjacent tissues. Using its own MiXCR run on the multiplex PCR reads, TCRdb lists one record per CDR3 protein. The sample has some 140,000 distinct CDR3 sequences; about 22% are singletons. Sequences were obtained from axillary lymph node tissue. The origin of the receptors is a female donor with breast cancer. Some clones in this sample may be carry-over from other donors' samples. Each CDR3 is given with its conserved first and last residue. D genes are given only for firm matches. Clone size, where shown, is once, few, many, or a class for clones that have expanded.

v_call	clone_size	d_call	j_call	cdr3_nt	cdr3_aa
TRBV14	many	TRBD2	TRBJ2-7	TGTGCCAGCAGCCACAGCGGGAGGGCCTACTACGAGCAGTACTTC	CASSHSGRAYYEQYF
TRBV6-5	NA	NA	TRBJ1-1	TGTGCCAGCCAGCAAACAGGCGGGAACACTGAAGCTTTCTTT	CASQQTGGNTEAFF
TRBV7-9	many	NA	TRBJ1-2	TGTGCCAGCAGCTTACCGCTGGACATAACTCACTATGGCTACACCTTC	CASSLPLDITHYGYTF
TRBV9	many	TRBD2	TRBJ2-1	TGTGCCAGCAGCGTAGCTGGGGGACTAGCGGGAGTGGAGCAGTTCTTC	CASSVAGGLAGVEQFF
TRBV11-3	many	TRBD2	TRBJ2-3	TGTGCCAGCAGCTCTCCGGGACTAGCGGGAGGGTCAATGGATACGCAGTATTTT	CASSSPGLAGGSMDTQYF
TRBV9	many	NA	TRBJ1-3	TGTGCCAGCAGCGTAGACAGGGTGAGGTCTGGAAACACCATATATTTT	CASSVDRVRSGNTIYF
TRBV7-2	many	NA	TRBJ2-3	TGTGCCAGCAGCTTAGCTTCGGCTAGCACAGATACGCAGTATTTT	CASSLASASTDTQYF
TRBV5-6	many	NA	TRBJ2-7	TGTGCCAGCAGCTTGGCCAAAGAGCAGTACTTC	CASSLAKEQYF
TRBV4-2	many	TRBD2	TRBJ2-1	TGTGCCAGCAGCCAAGTGATGACTAGCGAGAAACTTAATGAGCAGTTCTTC	CASSQVMTSEKLNEQFF
TRBV9	many	NA	TRBJ2-3	TGTGCCAGCAGCGTAGGGACTGCAACAAGCACAGATACGCAGTATTTT	CASSVGTATSTDTQYF
TRBV12-3/TRBV12-4	NA	TRBD1	TRBJ1-4	TGTGCCAGCAGACGACAGGGGGCAACTAATGAAAAACTGTTTTTT	CASRRQGATNEKLFF
TRBV7-9	NA	TRBD2	TRBJ2-5	TGTGCCAGCAGCTTAAGCTCGCTAGCGGTACAAGAGACCCAGTACTTC	CASSLSSLAVQETQYF
TRBV12-3/TRBV12-4	NA	NA	TRBJ2-1	TGTGCCAGCACCCTAAGCGGACGCTCCTACAATGAGCAGTTCTTC	CASTLSGRSYNEQFF
TRBV7-9	many	TRBD1	TRBJ2-7	TGTGCCAGCAGCAAAGCGTTGACAGGGCGGGCCTACGAGCAGTACTTC	CASSKALTGRAYEQYF
TRBV5-1	many	TRBD2	TRBJ2-7	TGCGCCAGCAGCTTCGGACTAGCTGGGACCTACGAGCAGTACTTC	CASSFGLAGTYEQYF
TRBV7-7	many	TRBD1	TRBJ2-5	TGTGCCAGCAGCTCCGACAGGGGGGAGACCCAGTACTTC	CASSSDRGETQYF
TRBV14	many	NA	TRBJ2-1	TGTGCCAGCAGCCAAGACGTAAGGCTACCCTACAATGAGCAGTTCTTC	CASSQDVRLPYNEQFF
TRBV20-1	many	TRBD2	TRBJ2-1	TGCAGTGCTAGCCCCCCTACTAGCGGGAGTGGCAATGAGCAGTTCTTC	CSASPPTSGSGNEQFF
TRBV30	few	TRBD1	TRBJ2-4	TGTGCCTGGAGGCCCGGGACAGCCTTAGCCAAAAACATTCAGTACTTC	CAWRPGTALAKNIQYF
TRBV19	many	TRBD1	TRBJ2-7	TGTGCCAGTAGTACCCGACAGGGCGAGCAGTACTTC	CASSTRQGEQYF
TRBV12-3/TRBV12-4	many	TRBD2	TRBJ2-1	TGTGCCAGCAGTTCAAGACTAGCGGGAGAGGATGAGCAGTTCTTC	CASSSRLAGEDEQFF
TRBV7-2	few	TRBD2	TRBJ2-7	TGTGCCAGCAGCTCAGCCCCGGGGGGGGCGTACGAGCAGTACTTC	CASSSAPGGAYEQYF
TRBV5-1	many	NA	TRBJ2-7	TGCGCCAGCAGCTTGGAGGTAGGCAAGGAGCAGTACTTC	CASSLEVGKEQYF
TRBV12-3/TRBV12-4	many	TRBD2	TRBJ2-5	TGTGCCAGCAGTCCGGGACTAGCGGGAATTGAGACCCAGTACTTC	CASSPGLAGIETQYF
TRBV4-3	few	NA	TRBJ2-1	TGCGCCAGCAGCCCTTCCGGACAGTACAATGAGCAGTTCTTC	CASSPSGQYNEQFF
TRBV11-3	NA	NA	TRBJ1-1	TGTGCCAGCAGCCTAACTGGGGGTAGGAACACTGAAGCTTTCTTT	CASSLTGGRNTEAFF
TRBV7-7	many	TRBD1	TRBJ2-7	TGTGCTAGCAGCCAAGGACAGGGACCGACCTACGAGCAGTACTTC	CASSQGQGPTYEQYF
TRBV6-5	NA	TRBD1	TRBJ2-7	TGTGCCAGCAGTTTCCACAGGGGGCAGTCCTACGAGCAGTACTTC	CASSFHRGQSYEQYF
TRBV7-8	many	NA	TRBJ2-2	TGTGCCAGCAGCTTATTGAGACCGAACACCGGGGAGCTGTTTTTT	CASSLLRPNTGELFF
TRBV7-9	many	NA	TRBJ2-5	TGTGCCAGCAGCTTAATAATTGAAACCCAGTACTTC	CASSLIIETQYF
TRBV7-6	many	NA	TRBJ2-3	TGTGCCAGCAGCTTAGCGGTCTCAGTTAGTAGCACAGATACGCAGTATTTT	CASSLAVSVSSTDTQYF
TRBV3-1	many	TRBD2	TRBJ2-1	TGTGCCAGCAGCCAAGGTCTCGCTAGCGGGATACCTAATGAGCAGTTCTTC	CASSQGLASGIPNEQFF
TRBV4-1	few	TRBD1	TRBJ2-2	TGCGCCAGCAGCCAAGTGTACTCCGGGACAGGGACCACCGGGGAGCTGTTTTTT	CASSQVYSGTGTTGELFF
TRBV28	many	TRBD1	TRBJ2-7	TGTGCCAGCAGGGACAGGGTAGCCGAGCAGTACTTC	CASRDRVAEQYF
TRBV20-1	NA	TRBD2	TRBJ2-1	TGCAGTGCTAGGGTTAGCGGGAGGACCAATGAGCAGTTCTTC	CSARVSGRTNEQFF
TRBV5-4	few	TRBD1	TRBJ2-2	TGTGCCAGCAGCCTGACAGGGCCCACCGGGGAGCTGTTTTTT	CASSLTGPTGELFF
TRBV6-2/TRBV6-3	many	NA	TRBJ2-7	TGTGCCGTAAGACTTGTAGAAGGCTCCTACGAGCAGTACTTC	CAVRLVEGSYEQYF
TRBV19	many	NA	TRBJ2-2	TGTGCCAGTAGGACCCAGTCACAGGGGAACACCGGGGAGCTGTTTTTT	CASRTQSQGNTGELFF
TRBV10-3	many	NA	TRBJ1-5	TGTGCCATCACCGGGGACGAGAATCAGCCCCAGCATTTT	CAITGDENQPQHF
TRBV18	few	NA	TRBJ1-5	TGTGCCAGCTCTGGACAGAAAAATCAGCCCCAGCATTTT	CASSGQKNQPQHF
TRBV18	medium-sized	NA	TRBJ1-2	TGTGCCAGCTCATCCCTCCCTTGGACAGACTATGGCTACACCTTC	CASSSLPWTDYGYTF
TRBV9	many	TRBD2	TRBJ2-1	TGTGCCAGCAGCGTAGGGACTAGCGGGACGAATGAGCAGTTCTTC	CASSVGTSGTNEQFF
TRBV3-1	many	NA	TRBJ2-3	TGTGCCAGCAGCCAGGGACTGTACACAGATACGCAGTATTTT	CASSQGLYTDTQYF
TRBV9	few	TRBD2	TRBJ2-2	TGTGCCAGCAGCGTAGGACTAGCGATGAACACCGGGGAGCTGTTTTTT	CASSVGLAMNTGELFF
TRBV20-1	many	TRBD1	TRBJ1-2	TGCAGTGCTTCACAGGGGGACTATGGCTACACCTTC	CSASQGDYGYTF
TRBV29-1	many	NA	TRBJ2-3	TGCAGCGTTGTGTTGAACACAGATACGCAGTATTTT	CSVVLNTDTQYF
TRBV24-1	many	TRBD1	TRBJ2-5	TGTGCCACCAGCCAAGGGTCCGGACAGGGCGCCAAAGAGACCCAGTACTTC	CATSQGSGQGAKETQYF
TRBV11-2	many	TRBD2	TRBJ2-7	TGTGCCAGCCGGGAAGCGGGAGCTAGGTCCTACGAGCAGTACTTC	CASREAGARSYEQYF
TRBV6-5	NA	TRBD2	TRBJ2-1	TGTGCCAGCAGTTCCAGCGGGAACTCCTACAATGAGCAGTTCTTC	CASSSSGNSYNEQFF
TRBV18	few	TRBD1	TRBJ1-4	TGTGCCAGCTCACCCTCCGGACAGGCGGCTAATGAAAAACTGTTTTTT	CASSPSGQAANEKLFF
TRBV11-3	few	NA	TRBJ1-3	TGTGCCAGCAGCTCCCACAGGGCTGGAAACACCATATATTTT	CASSSHRAGNTIYF
TRBV10-2	many	TRBD1	TRBJ2-7	TGCGCCAGCAGTAGGGACAGTCACTACGAGCAGTACTTC	CASSRDSHYEQYF
TRBV6-5	few	TRBD2	TRBJ2-7	TGTGCCAGCAGGACTAGCGGGGCCTACGAGCAGTACTTC	CASRTSGAYEQYF
TRBV30	many	NA	TRBJ2-3	TGTGCCTGGAGGGCAGACTTCACAGATACGCAGTATTTT	CAWRADFTDTQYF
TRBV7-9	many	NA	TRBJ2-7	TGTGCCAGCAGGCCGACCAACGGTCGAGGCTACGAGCAGTACTTC	CASRPTNGRGYEQYF
TRBV2	many	NA	TRBJ1-6	TGTGCCAGCACCACAGGGCAGGGTAATTCACCCCTCCACTTT	CASTTGQGNSPLHF
TRBV29-1	many	TRBD1	TRBJ2-7	TGCAGCGTGGGACAGGGCGTTTGGGAGCAGTACTTC	CSVGQGVWEQYF